This TCR beta chain was sequenced during a study of blood T cell repertoires in COVID-19. Study overall: COVID-19 samples from acute and convalescent phases originated in the United States, Italy and Spain. T cells, B-cell-depleted T cells, or PBMCs supplied cDNA or gDNA.

As originally analysed: How many nucleated cells were present was estimated from reference gene primer amplification. Produced via immunoSEQ multiplex PCR; TCRdb's table is partial and in-frame only. V and J calls and clone size come straight from that table; D and trimming were deduced from the DNA. The sample carries approximately 74,000 clones, 84% recorded once. Trimming left V 4 bases short and J 8 bases short, with 12 bases between. Germline V gene sequence: CDR1 SGHRS, CDR2 YFSETQ. The CDR3 is 13 residues long. The source of this sequence is a man between 70 and 80 years old with acute or convalescent COVID-19. Sequences were obtained from peripheral blood. The chain joins TRBV5-1 to TRBJ1-4, with D tentatively TRBD1 (6 bases). The CDR3 here is CASSPTGWEKLFF. CDR3 nucleotides: TGCGCCAGCAGCCCCACAGGGTGGGAAAAACTGTTTTTT.